Shown below are 13 T cell receptor beta chains from a single sample sequenced in a study of blood T cell repertoires in COVID-19 (TCRdb year 2020). Library construction relied on the immunoSEQ multiplex PCR assay. The source is immuneACCESS, and TCRdb retained only in-frame sequences with V and J called. Part of the clones is not carried over; for the studies checked, unresolved V genes explain less than half of this, and the remainder is unexplained. Across this sample there are about 100,000 clones, with 86% seen only once. In total, the top ten clones hold less than 3.5% of the sample. Material for sequencing was PBMCs or T cells enriched from blood (not recorded which). These receptors were obtained from a woman in her forties or fifties who had recovered from COVID-19.

This clone was observed a handful of times. The chain couples TRBV4-2 to TRBJ2-1, with D unresolved. V was trimmed by 4 bases and J by 4 bases, leaving 11 bases between them. Germline CDR1 reads LGHNA; CDR2 reads YNFKEQ. This CDR3 spans 14 amino acids. The chain's CDR3 is CASSLFEAYNEQFF. DNA for the CDR3: TGTGCCAGCAGCCTATTTGAGGCTTACAATGAGCAGTTCTTC.

The chain recombines TRBV5-1 with TRBJ2-7; perhaps TRBD2 as D (5 bases). Per the germline V gene, CDR1 is SGHRS and CDR2 is YFSETQ. This CDR3 is 12 amino acids long. V dropped 4 bases and J dropped 13 bases, with 18 bases sitting between them. The CDR3 is CASSPDSGLLYF. The CDR3 region has the DNA TGCGCCAGCAGCCCCGACTCCGGACTGCTCTACTTC.

The rearrangement links TRBV13 to TRBJ2-1; D uncertain. Germline-derived CDR1 and CDR2 are PRHDT and FYEKMQ (reference sequence). CDR3 size: 13 residues. V lost 0 bases and J 8 bases, leaving 8 bases between the germline ends. The CDR3 nucleotides read TGTGCCAGCAGCTTAGGAGATAGAGATGAGCAGTTCTTC. As protein: CASSLGDRDEQFF.

The chain recombines TRBV19 with TRBJ2-7; possible D gene TRBD2, 6 bases. Germline V gene lookup returns CDR1 LNHDA and CDR2 SQIVND (reference sequence). The CDR3 is 13 residues long. V was clipped by 1 base and J by 2 bases, with 6 bases between them. The CDR3 coding sequence is TGTGCCAGTAGTATAGGACTAGCCTACGAGCAGTACTTC. Protein: CASSIGLAYEQYF.

The chain recombines TRBV10-3 with TRBJ2-3, with TRBD1 identical over 8 bases. There are 17 residues in the CDR3. Germline assignment: CDR1 ENHRY and CDR2 SYGVKD. Germline trimming cut 2 bases from V and 4 bases from J; bases unmatched to any gene: 11. The CDR3 spells CAISEPGGGRAPDTQYF. The CDR3 region has the DNA TGTGCCATCAGTGAGCCAGGGGGCGGGCGGGCCCCAGATACGCAGTATTTT.

The chain couples TRBV19 to TRBJ1-3; 8 bases are shared with TRBD1. CDR3 length: 15 amino acids. Trimming removed 3 bases from V and 2 bases from J; junction bases left unmatched: 3. Germline V gene data show CDR1 as LNHDA and CDR2 as SQIVND (reference sequence). CDR3 sequence: CASSIDRGPGNTIYF. The CDR3, as DNA: TGTGCCAGTAGTATCGACAGGGGTCCTGGAAACACCATATATTTT.

This clone was observed once. The chain joins TRBV27 to TRBJ2-7; 9 nucleotides line up with TRBD2. V shed 6 bases, J shed 4 bases, and the junction held 10 bases outside the gene matches. CDR1 and CDR2 (germline): MNHEY, SMNVEV (reference sequence). The CDR3 extends over 15 amino acids. In DNA form, the CDR3 reads TGTGCCAGCAGCCTGGGCGGGACTAGCCCATACGAGCAGTACTTC. Translated, it gives CASSLGGTSPYEQYF.

This clone was seen only a few times. V and J are TRBV27 and TRBJ1-1; D unclear. CDR1 is MNHEY, CDR2 SMNVEV, per germline (reference sequence). With 6 bases removed from V and 1 base from J, the gap between germline ends came to 9 bases. The CDR3 sequence is 13 residues long. CDR3 sequence reads: CASSSVGNTEAFF. The CDR3 DNA is TGTGCCAGCAGCTCGGTTGGGAACACTGAAGCTTTCTTT.

The rearrangement links TRBV6-2 or TRBV6-3 to TRBJ2-7, with 13 bases identical to TRBD2. CDR1 is MNHEY and CDR2 is SVGEGT in the germline V gene. The V and J ends lost 5 bases and 5 bases, in that order; junction bases with no gene match: 6. The CDR3 extends over 15 amino acids. CDR3 region: CASSDRTSGSDEQYF. DNA of the CDR3: TGTGCCAGCAGTGACAGGACTAGCGGGAGCGACGAGCAGTACTTC.

The chain links TRBV7-3 to TRBJ1-6, with TRBD1 as a possible D gene (5 bases). Germline values: CDR1 SGHTA, CDR2 FQGTGA. The CDR3 totals 15 residues. Trimming shortened V by 2 bases and J by 10 bases, and 15 bases separated the two germline ends. The CDR3 here is CASSLGATIGSPLHF. Here the CDR3 DNA reads TGTGCCAGCAGCTTAGGGGCTACGATTGGCTCACCCCTCCACTTT. The full variable domain, with the rest looked up from reference TRBV7-3 and TRBJ1-6, is GAGVSQTPSNKVTEKGKYVELRCDPISGHTALYWYRQSLGQGPEFLIYFQGTGAADDSGLPNDRFFAVRPEGSVSTLKIQRTERGDSAVYLCASSLGATIGSPLHFGNGTRLTVT.

The genes are TRBV28 and TRBJ2-7, with TRBD1 as a possible D gene (8 bases). V gave up 3 bases and J gave up 0 bases, with 12 bases separating them. This CDR3 region has 15 residues. CDR1 and CDR2 (germline): MDHEN, SYDVKM. In DNA, the CDR3 is TGTGCCAGCAGTTTCTACAGGGGGGGCTCCTACGAGCAGTACTTC. It specifies CASSFYRGGSYEQYF.

The chain has TRBV18 and TRBJ1-4; TRBD1 might be the D (6 bases). V was shortened by 4 bases and J by 8 bases, with 11 bases between the two germline ends. This CDR3 has 13 residues. Germline CDR1 KGHSH, CDR2 LQKENI. CDR3 nucleotides: TGTGCCAGCTCACAAGGCAGGGGAGAAAAACTGTTTTTT. It yields the protein CASSQGRGEKLFF. The full variable domain, rest sourced from reference TRBV18 and TRBJ1-4, is NAGVMQNPRHLVRRRGQEARLRCSPMKGHSHVYWYRQLPEEGLKFMVYLQKENIIDESGMPKERFSAEFPKEGPSILRIQQVVRGDSAAYFCASSQGRGEKLFFGSGTQLSVL.

The chain links TRBV7-9 to TRBJ2-1, with 10 positions matching TRBD2. Looked up from germline, CDR1 is SEHNR and CDR2 is FQNEAQ (reference sequence). CDR3 length: 16 amino acids. After removal of 5 bases from V and 4 bases from J, the junction contained 8 bases not matched to a gene. Here the CDR3 reads CASSPIGLAAYNEQFF. CDR3 DNA: TGTGCCAGCAGCCCGATCGGACTAGCGGCTTACAATGAGCAGTTCTTC.